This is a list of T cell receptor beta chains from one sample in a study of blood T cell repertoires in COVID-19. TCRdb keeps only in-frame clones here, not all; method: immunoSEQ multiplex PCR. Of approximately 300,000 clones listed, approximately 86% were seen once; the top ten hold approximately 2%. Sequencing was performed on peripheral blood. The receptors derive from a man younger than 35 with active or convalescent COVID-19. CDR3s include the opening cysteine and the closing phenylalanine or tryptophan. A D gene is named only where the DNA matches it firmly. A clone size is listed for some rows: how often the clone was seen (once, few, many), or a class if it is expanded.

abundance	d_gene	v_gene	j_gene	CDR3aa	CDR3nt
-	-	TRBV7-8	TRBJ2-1	CASSWNSRAGSFYEQFF	TGTGCCAGCAGCTGGAACTCTCGGGCAGGGTCGTTTTATGAGCAGTTCTTC
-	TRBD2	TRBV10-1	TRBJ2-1	CASKAGGGNEQFF	TGCGCCAGCAAAGCGGGGGGAGGCAATGAGCAGTTCTTC
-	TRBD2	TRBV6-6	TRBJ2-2	CASSYERENTGELFF	TGTGCCAGCAGTTACGAGCGGGAGAACACCGGGGAGCTGTTTTTT
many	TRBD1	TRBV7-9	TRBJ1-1	CASSLGDRVNTEAFF	TGTGCCAGCAGCTTAGGCGACAGGGTTAACACTGAAGCTTTCTTT
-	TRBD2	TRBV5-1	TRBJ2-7	CASRGGGSIYEQYF	TGCGCCAGCAGGGGCGGGGGGTCAATCTACGAGCAGTACTTC
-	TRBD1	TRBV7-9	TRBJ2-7	CASSPTGGGTYEQYF	TGTGCCAGCAGCCCCACAGGGGGAGGCACCTACGAGCAGTACTTC
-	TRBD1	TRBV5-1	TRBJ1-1	CASRRGQGATEAFF	TGCGCCAGCAGAAGAGGACAGGGGGCGACTGAAGCTTTCTTT
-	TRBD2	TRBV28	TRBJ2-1	CASSVIAGGGGNEQFF	TGTGCCAGCAGTGTAATAGCGGGAGGGGGAGGGAATGAGCAGTTCTTC
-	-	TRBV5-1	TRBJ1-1	CASSLTTMNTEAFF	TGCGCCAGCAGCTTGACGACAATGAACACTGAAGCCTTCTTT
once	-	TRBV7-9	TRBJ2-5	CASSLTSRETQYF	TGTGCCAGCAGCTTAACTAGCAGGGAGACCCAGTACTTC
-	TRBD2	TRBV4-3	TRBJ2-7	CASRQILAGGVYEQYF	TGCGCCAGCAGGCAAATCCTAGCGGGGGGAGTCTACGAGCAGTACTTC
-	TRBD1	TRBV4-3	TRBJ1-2	CASSQATGTGYGYTF	TGCGCCAGCAGCCAAGCAACCGGGACAGGGTATGGCTACACCTTC
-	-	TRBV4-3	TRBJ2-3	CASGLRDRTDTQYF	TGCGCCAGCGGCTTGCGGGACCGCACAGATACGCAGTATTTT
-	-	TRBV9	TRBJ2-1	CASSGGPLYNEQFF	TGTGCCAGCAGTGGAGGCCCGCTCTACAATGAGCAGTTCTTC
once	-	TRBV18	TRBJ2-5	CASSPSRGAEETQYF	TGTGCCAGCTCACCATCTCGGGGGGCTGAAGAGACCCAGTACTTC
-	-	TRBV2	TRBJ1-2	CASSVQGGPNYGYTF	TGTGCCAGCAGTGTCCAGGGTGGTCCTAACTATGGCTACACCTTC
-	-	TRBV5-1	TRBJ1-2	CASSSKAGGRDGYTF	TGCGCCAGCAGCTCGAAGGCGGGCGGGCGGGATGGCTACACCTTC
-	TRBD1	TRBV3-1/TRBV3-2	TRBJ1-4	CASSQVRQGNEKLFF	TGTGCCAGCAGCCAAGTACGACAGGGAAATGAAAAACTGTTTTTT
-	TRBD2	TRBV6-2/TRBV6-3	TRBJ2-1	CASSYFVGRGSYNEQFF	TGTGCCAGCAGTTACTTTGTGGGGCGGGGGAGCTACAATGAGCAGTTCTTC
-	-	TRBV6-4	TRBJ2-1	CASRRGSGLEYNEQFF	TGTGCCAGCAGGAGGGGGTCAGGGCTCGAATACAATGAGCAGTTCTTC
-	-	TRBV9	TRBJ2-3	CASSPEDRGSTDTQYF	TGTGCCAGCAGCCCAGAGGACAGAGGGAGCACAGATACGCAGTATTTT
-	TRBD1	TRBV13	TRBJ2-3	CASSLHRGRTDTQYF	TGTGCCAGCAGCTTACACAGGGGGCGCACAGATACGCAGTATTTT
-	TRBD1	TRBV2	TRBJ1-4	CASSEAGQGTATNEKLFF	TGTGCCAGCAGTGAGGCCGGGCAGGGGACAGCAACTAATGAAAAACTGTTTTTT
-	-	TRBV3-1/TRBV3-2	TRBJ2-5	CASTTRGGQETQYF	TGTGCCAGCACAACGAGGGGGGGTCAAGAGACCCAGTACTTC
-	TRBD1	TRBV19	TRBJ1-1	CATRQGAIRMNTEAFF	TGTGCCACCCGACAGGGGGCGATTCGCATGAACACTGAAGCTTTCTTT
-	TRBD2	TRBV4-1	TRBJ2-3	CASSLQRGTQYF	TGCGCCAGCAGCCTCCAGCGGGGAACGCAGTATTTT
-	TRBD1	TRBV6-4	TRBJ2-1	CASSEQQGAINEQFF	TGTGCCAGCAGTGAACAACAGGGGGCAATCAATGAGCAGTTCTTC
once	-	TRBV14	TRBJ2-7	CASSQDRAYEQYF	TGTGCCAGCAGCCAGGACAGAGCCTACGAGCAGTACTTC
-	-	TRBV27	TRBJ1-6	CASTTGTRNSPLHF	TGTGCCAGCACTACCGGGACTCGGAATTCACCCCTCCACTTT
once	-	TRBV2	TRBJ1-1	CASREDGTMNTEAFF	TGTGCCAGCAGGGAGGATGGGACAATGAACACTGAAGCTTTCTTT
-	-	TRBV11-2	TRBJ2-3	CASSLVATRGGSELDTQYF	TGTGCCAGCAGCTTAGTAGCCACCCGAGGCGGGTCCGAATTAGATACGCAGTATTTT
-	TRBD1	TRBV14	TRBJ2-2	CASSRGTGSRLNTGELFF	TGTGCCAGCAGCCGAGGGACAGGGAGCCGGTTGAACACCGGGGAGCTGTTTTTT
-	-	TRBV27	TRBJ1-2	CASSVQESYGYTF	TGTGCCAGCAGTGTACAGGAGTCCTATGGCTACACCTTC
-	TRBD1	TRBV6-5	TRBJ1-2	CASSYRTGTGGYGYTF	TGTGCCAGCAGTTATCGAACCGGGACAGGGGGCTATGGCTACACCTTC
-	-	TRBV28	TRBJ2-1	CAQDEQFF	TGTGCGCAGGATGAGCAGTTCTTC
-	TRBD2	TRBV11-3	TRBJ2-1	CASSLYSGAYNEQFF	TGTGCCAGCAGCTTATATAGCGGGGCCTACAATGAGCAGTTCTTC
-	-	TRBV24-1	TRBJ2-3	CATSDLPGLPSTDTQYF	TGTGCCACCAGTGATTTACCAGGGTTACCTAGCACAGATACGCAGTATTTT
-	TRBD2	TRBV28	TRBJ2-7	CASSSGTSGSNEQYF	TGTGCCAGCAGTTCGGGGACTAGCGGGTCTAACGAGCAGTACTTC
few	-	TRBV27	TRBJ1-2	CASSRYTGNYGYTF	TGTGCCAGCAGTCGTTACACAGGAAACTATGGCTACACCTTC
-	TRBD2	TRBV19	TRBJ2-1	CASSMTSGDDEQFF	TGTGCCAGTAGTATGACTAGCGGGGATGATGAGCAGTTCTTC